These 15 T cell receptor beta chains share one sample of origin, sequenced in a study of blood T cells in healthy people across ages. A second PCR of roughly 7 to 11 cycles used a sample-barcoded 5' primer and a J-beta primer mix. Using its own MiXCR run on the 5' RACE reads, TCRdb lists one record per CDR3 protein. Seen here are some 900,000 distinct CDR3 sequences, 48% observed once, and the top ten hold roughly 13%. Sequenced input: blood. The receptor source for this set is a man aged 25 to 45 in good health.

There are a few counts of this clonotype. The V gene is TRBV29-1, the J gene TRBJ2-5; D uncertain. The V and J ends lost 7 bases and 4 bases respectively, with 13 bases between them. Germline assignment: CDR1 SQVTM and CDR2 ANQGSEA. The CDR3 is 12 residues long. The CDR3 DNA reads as TGCAGCGCCACGACATCGGCAGAGACCCAGTACTTC. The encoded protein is CSATTSAETQYF. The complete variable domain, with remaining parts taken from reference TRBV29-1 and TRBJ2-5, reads SAVISQKPSRDICQRGTSLTIQCQVDSQVTMMFWYRQQPGQSLTLIATANQGSEATYESGFVIDKFPISRPNLTFSTLTVSNMSPEDSSIYLCSATTSAETQYFGPGTRLLVL.

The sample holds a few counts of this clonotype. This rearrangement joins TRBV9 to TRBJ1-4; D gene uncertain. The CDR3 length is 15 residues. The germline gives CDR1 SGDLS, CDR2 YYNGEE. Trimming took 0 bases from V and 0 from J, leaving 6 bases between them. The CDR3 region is CASSVGTTTNEKLFF. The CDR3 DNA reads TGTGCCAGCAGCGTAGGGACCACAACTAATGAAAAACTGTTTTTT.

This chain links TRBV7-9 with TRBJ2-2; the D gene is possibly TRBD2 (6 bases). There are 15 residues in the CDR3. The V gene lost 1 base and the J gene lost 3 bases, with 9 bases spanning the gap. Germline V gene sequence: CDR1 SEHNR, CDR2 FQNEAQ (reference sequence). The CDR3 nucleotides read TGTGCCAGCAGCTTAGGAGGCGGGGACACCGGGGAGCTGTTTTTT. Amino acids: CASSLGGGDTGELFF.

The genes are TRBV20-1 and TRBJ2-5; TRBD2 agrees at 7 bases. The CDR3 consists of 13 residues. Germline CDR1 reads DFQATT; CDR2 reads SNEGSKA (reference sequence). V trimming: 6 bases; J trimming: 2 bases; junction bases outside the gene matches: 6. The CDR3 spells CSAPTSTQETQYF. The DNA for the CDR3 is TGCAGTGCCCCGACTAGCACTCAAGAGACCCAGTACTTC.

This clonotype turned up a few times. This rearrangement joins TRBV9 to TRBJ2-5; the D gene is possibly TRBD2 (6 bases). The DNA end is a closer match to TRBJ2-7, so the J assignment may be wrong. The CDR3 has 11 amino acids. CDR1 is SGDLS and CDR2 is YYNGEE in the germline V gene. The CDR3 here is CASSAEGEQYF. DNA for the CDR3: TGTGCCAGCAGCGCGGAGGGCGAGCAGTACTTC.

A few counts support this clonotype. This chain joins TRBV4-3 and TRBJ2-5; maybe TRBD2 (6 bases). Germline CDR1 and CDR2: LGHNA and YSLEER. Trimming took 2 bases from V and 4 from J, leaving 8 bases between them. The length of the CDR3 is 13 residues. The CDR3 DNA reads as TGCGCCAGCAGCCAATTCGGGGGAGAGACCCAGTACTTC. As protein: CASSQFGGETQYF.

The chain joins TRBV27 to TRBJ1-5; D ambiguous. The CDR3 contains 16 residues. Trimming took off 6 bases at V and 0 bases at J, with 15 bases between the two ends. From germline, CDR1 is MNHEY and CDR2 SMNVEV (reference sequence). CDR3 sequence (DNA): TGTGCCAGCAGGCACGGGCCCGGGGATAGCAATCAGCCCCAGCATTTT. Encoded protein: CASRHGPGDSNQPQHF.

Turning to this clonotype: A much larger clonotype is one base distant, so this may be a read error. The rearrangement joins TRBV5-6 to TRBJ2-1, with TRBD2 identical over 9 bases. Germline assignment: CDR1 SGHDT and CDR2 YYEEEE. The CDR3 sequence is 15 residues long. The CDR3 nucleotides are TGTGCCAGCAGCTTGCAGCGGGGGGCCCTAGTCGAGCGGTTCTTC. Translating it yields CASSLQRGALVERFF.

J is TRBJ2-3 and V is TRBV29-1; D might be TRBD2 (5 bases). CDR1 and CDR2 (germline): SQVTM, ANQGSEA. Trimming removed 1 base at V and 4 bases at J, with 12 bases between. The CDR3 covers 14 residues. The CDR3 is CSVEGGYGADTQYF. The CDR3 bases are TGCAGCGTTGAAGGCGGGTATGGGGCAGATACGCAGTATTTT.

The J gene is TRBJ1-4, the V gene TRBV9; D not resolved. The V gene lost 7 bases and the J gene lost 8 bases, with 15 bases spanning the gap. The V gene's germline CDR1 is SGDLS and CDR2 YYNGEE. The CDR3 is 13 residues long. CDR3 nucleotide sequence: TGTGCCAGCTGCAGGCCGGGAGGCGAAAAACTGTTTTTT. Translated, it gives CASCRPGGEKLFF.

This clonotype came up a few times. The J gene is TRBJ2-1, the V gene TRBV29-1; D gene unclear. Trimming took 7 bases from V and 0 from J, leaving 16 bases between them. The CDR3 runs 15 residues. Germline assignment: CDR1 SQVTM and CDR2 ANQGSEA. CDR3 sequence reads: CSAKPARFSYNEQFF. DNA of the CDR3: TGCAGCGCTAAACCCGCCAGGTTCTCCTACAATGAGCAGTTCTTC.

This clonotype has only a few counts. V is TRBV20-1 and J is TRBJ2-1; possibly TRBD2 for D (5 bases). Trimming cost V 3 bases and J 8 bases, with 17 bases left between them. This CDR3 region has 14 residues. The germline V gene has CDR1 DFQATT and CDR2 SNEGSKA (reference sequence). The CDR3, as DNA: TGCAGTGCTAGGGGCCTCACCGGACTGTATGAGCAGTTCTTC. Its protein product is CSARGLTGLYEQFF.

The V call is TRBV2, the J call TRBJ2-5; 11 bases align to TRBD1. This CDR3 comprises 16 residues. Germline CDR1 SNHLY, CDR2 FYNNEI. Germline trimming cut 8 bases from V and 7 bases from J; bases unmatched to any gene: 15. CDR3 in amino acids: CASEKEGTGGRGTQYF. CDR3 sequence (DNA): TGTGCCAGCGAAAAAGAGGGGACAGGGGGGCGAGGGACCCAGTACTTC.

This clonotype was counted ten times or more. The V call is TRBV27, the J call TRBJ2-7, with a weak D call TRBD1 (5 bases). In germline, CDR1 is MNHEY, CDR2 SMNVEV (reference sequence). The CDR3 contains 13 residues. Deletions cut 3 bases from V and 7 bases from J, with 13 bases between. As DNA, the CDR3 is TGTGCCAGCAGTTTTATGCAGGGTAGTGAGCAGTACTTC. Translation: CASSFMQGSEQYF.

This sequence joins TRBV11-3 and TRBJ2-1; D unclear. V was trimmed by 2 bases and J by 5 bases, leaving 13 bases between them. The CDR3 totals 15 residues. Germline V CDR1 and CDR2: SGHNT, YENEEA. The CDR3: CASSLFLGEHNEQFF. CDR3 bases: TGTGCCAGCAGCTTATTTTTAGGAGAGCACAATGAGCAGTTCTTC.